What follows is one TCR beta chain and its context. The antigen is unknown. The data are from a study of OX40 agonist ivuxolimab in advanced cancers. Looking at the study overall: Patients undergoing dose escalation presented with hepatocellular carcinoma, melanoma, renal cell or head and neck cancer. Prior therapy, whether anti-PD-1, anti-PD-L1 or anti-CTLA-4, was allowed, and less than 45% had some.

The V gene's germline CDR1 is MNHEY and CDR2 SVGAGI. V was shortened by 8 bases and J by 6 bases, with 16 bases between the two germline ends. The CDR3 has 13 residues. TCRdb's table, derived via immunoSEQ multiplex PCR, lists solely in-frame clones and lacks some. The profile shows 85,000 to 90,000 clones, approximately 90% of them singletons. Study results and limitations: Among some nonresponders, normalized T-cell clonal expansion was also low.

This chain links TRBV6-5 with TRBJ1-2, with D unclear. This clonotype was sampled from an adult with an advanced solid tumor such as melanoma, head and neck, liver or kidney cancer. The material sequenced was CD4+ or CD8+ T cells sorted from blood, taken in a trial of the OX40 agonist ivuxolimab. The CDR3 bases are TGTGCCAGCTGGACTCCCCCGGATGATGGCTACACCTTC. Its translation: CASWTPPDDGYTF.